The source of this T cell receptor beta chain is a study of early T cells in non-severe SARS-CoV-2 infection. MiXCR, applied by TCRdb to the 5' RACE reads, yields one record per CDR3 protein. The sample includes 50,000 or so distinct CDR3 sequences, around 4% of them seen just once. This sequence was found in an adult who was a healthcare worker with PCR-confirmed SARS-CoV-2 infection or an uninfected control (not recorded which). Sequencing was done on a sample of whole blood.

CDR3 nucleotides: TGTGCCAGCAGCTTGGGACTAGCGGGAGGCAACTACAATGAGCAGTTCTTC. This gives the protein CASSLGLAGGNYNEQFF. This sequence joins TRBV5-5 and TRBJ2-1, with 13 bases matching TRBD2. The CDR3 has 17 amino acids. J gave up 3 bases and V 0 bases, and 3 bases lay outside the gene matches. CDR1 and CDR2 from the germline V gene are SGHKS and YYEKEE (reference sequence).